A single sample is the source of the 28 T cell receptor beta chains below, sequenced in a study of regulatory T cells in long-lasting Graves disease. This sample's time point: newly diagnosed GD, antithyroid drugs for less than 3 months. TCR sequences were obtained from RNA taken from PBMCs. Both iRepertoire HTBI primers and Arm-PCR of CDR3 regions were used to build the TCR beta libraries. TCRdb ran MiXCR on the multiplex PCR reads and lists one entry per CDR3 protein. The sample holds 540,000 or so distinct CDR3 sequences; approximately 12% are singletons and the top ten take roughly a tenth. The sample was also linked to a second study, of T cells in Graves' hyperthyroidism and ophthalmopathy.

The material sequenced was peripheral blood mononuclear cells (PBMCs), taken at new diagnosis, from a patient treated with antithyroid drugs. These receptors originate from a man aged 25-45 years with Graves disease.

This clonotype showed up many times. The rearrangement joins TRBV19 to TRBJ2-2; 11 bases align to TRBD2. Trimming took 2 bases from V and 3 from J; bases not matched to a gene: 2. This CDR3 spans 16 amino acids. CDR1 LNHDA and CDR2 SQIVND come from the germline V gene (reference sequence). CDR3 sequence (DNA): TGTGCCAGTAGTATACTAGCGGGAGGATACACCGGGGAGCTGTTTTTT. Translating gives CASSILAGGYTGELFF.

This clonotype has ten or more counts. The chain combines TRBV28 with TRBJ2-2; no definite D call. The CDR3 consists of 15 residues. Trimming pared 2 bases from V and 0 bases from J, leaving 7 bases between. Germline CDR1 MDHEN, CDR2 SYDVKM. The CDR3: CASSLQPTNTGELFF. The CDR3, as DNA: TGTGCCAGCAGTTTACAGCCTACGAACACCGGGGAGCTGTTTTTT.

The chain carries TRBV6-1 and TRBJ2-3, with D unresolved. This CDR3 spans 13 amino acids. The V and J ends lost 11 bases and 3 bases respectively, with 15 bases between them. Germline V CDR1 and CDR2: MNHNS, SASEGT. The CDR3 nucleotides read TGTGCCGGCTCCAGGCACCGGACAGATACGCAGTATTTT. It translates to CAGSRHRTDTQYF.

This clonotype was counted ten times or more. The chain joins TRBV2 to TRBJ2-5, with D unclear. The germline V gene has CDR1 SNHLY and CDR2 FYNNEI. The ends were cut back, 7 bases at V and 0 bases at J, with 6 bases in the middle. CDR3 length: 12 amino acids. CDR3 bases: TGTGCCAGCACCCGCCACCAAGAGACCCAGTACTTC. Its protein is CASTRHQETQYF.

This clonotype was detected ten times or more. The V and J genes are TRBV20-1 and TRBJ2-2; 13 bases match TRBD2. Losses at the gene ends were 5 bases for V and 7 bases for J; bases not matched to a gene: 4. CDR3 length equals 14 residues. Germline V lookup: CDR1 DFQATT, CDR2 SNEGSKA (reference sequence). CDR3: CSAPTSGGNGELFF. CDR3 in DNA: TGCAGTGCTCCGACTAGCGGGGGGAACGGGGAGCTGTTTTTT.

The table lists this clonotype with many counts. V gene TRBV2 combines with J gene TRBJ2-5; D is unresolved. The CDR3 totals 15 residues. Germline CDR1 reads SNHLY; CDR2 reads FYNNEI. V was clipped by 6 bases and J by 1 base, with 15 bases between them. DNA of the CDR3: TGTGCCAGCAGCGGGTTGGCGGACCGCCAAGAGACCCAGTACTTC. Translation: CASSGLADRQETQYF.

With respect to this clonotype: A single base is all that separates this from a far larger clone, so a read error is likely. The CDR3 nucleotides are TGTGCCAGCAGCCGAGGACTAGCGGGAGGTCGGGAGCAGTACTTC. Amino acids: CASSRGLAGGREQYF. The genes are TRBV12-3 or TRBV12-4 and TRBJ2-7; 14 bases agree with TRBD2. V lost 6 bases to trimming and J lost 7 bases; unmatched junction nucleotides: 8. There are 15 residues in the CDR3.

This clonotype occurred many times. The chain recombines TRBV7-2 with TRBJ2-1; 12 bases line up with TRBD2. The CDR3 contains 18 residues. Germline-derived CDR1 and CDR2 are SGHTA and FQGNSA. V trimming: 5 bases; J trimming: 3 bases; junction bases outside the gene matches: 11. Written as DNA, the CDR3 is TGTGCCAGCAGCCGGGCTAGCGGGAGGGCCCTCTTCTACAATGAGCAGTTCTTC. This encodes CASSRASGRALFYNEQFF.

The sample holds many counts of this clonotype. V gene TRBV29-1 combines with J gene TRBJ1-1, with 9 bases lining up with TRBD1. The CDR3 is 13 residues long. The J segment lost 5 bases and the V segment lost 2 bases, leaving 3 bases of the junction unmatched. CDR1 SQVTM and CDR2 ANQGSEA come from the germline V gene. The CDR3 sequence: CSVELDRGTEAFF. Written as DNA, the CDR3 is TGCAGCGTTGAACTTGACAGGGGGACTGAAGCTTTCTTT.

This clonotype was found once. CDR3 coding DNA: TGTGCCAGCAGCTTAGCGCCCGGGGGCGGACACACCATATATTTT. Translating gives CASSLAPGGGHTIYF. The chain links TRBV7-9 to TRBJ1-3; D perhaps matches TRBD1 (6 bases). CDR3 length equals 15 residues. V gave up 0 bases and J gave up 8 bases, with 14 bases separating them. Germline V lookup: CDR1 SEHNR, CDR2 FQNEAQ (reference sequence). Full variable domain (remainder filled in from reference TRBV7-9 and TRBJ1-3): DTGVSQNPRHKITKRGQNVTFRCDPISEHNRLYWYRQTLGQGPEFLTYFQNEAQLEKSRLLSDRFSAERPKGSFSTLEIQRTEQGDSAMYLCASSLAPGGGHTIYFGEGSWLTVV.

Ten or more counts support this clonotype. This chain uses TRBV5-1 with TRBJ2-5; 9 bases align to TRBD1. CDR3 size: 14 residues. With V trimmed by 4 bases and J by 5 bases, 6 bases remained unmatched. CDR1 is SGHRS and CDR2 is YFSETQ in the germline V gene. The CDR3 protein is CASSKDRGEETQYF. The CDR3 nucleotides read TGCGCCAGCAGCAAGGACAGGGGTGAGGAGACCCAGTACTTC.

The chain combines TRBV12-3 or TRBV12-4 with TRBJ2-5; the match to TRBD2 covers 7 bases. This CDR3 region has 15 residues. J lost 1 base, V lost 6 bases, and 8 bases had no gene match. DNA for the CDR3: TGTGCCAGCAGCAGCCGTCTAGCGGTCCAAGAGACCCAGTACTTC. This sequence encodes CASSSRLAVQETQYF.

This clonotype was recorded once. The genes are TRBV5-1 and TRBJ2-3; 9 bases align to TRBD2. V shed 3 bases and J 5 bases; nucleotides not matched to a gene: 13. This CDR3 has 17 residues. Germline V gene sequence: CDR1 SGHRS, CDR2 YFSETQ. The CDR3 coding sequence is TGCGCCAGCAGCTCGAAACCACTAGCGGGTGACTTAGATACGCAGTATTTT. Residues: CASSSKPLAGDLDTQYF.

This clonotype was seen ten or more times. The gene calls are TRBV27 and TRBJ2-5; 7 nucleotides match TRBD2. V was clipped by 3 bases and J by 0 bases; unmatched bases: 4. CDR1 and CDR2 (germline): MNHEY, SMNVEV (reference sequence). This CDR3 comprises 15 residues. The CDR3 here is CASSFLAENQETQYF. CDR3 bases: TGTGCCAGCAGTTTCCTAGCGGAGAACCAAGAGACCCAGTACTTC.

This clonotype was counted between two and nine times. V is TRBV5-1 and J is TRBJ2-5; a possible D gene is TRBD2 (5 bases). V lost 4 bases, J lost 4 bases, and 17 bases lay in between. CDR1 SGHRS and CDR2 YFSETQ come from the germline V gene. The CDR3 length is 15 residues. The CDR3 bases are TGCGCCAGCAGCAAGGGATCGGGGAGCTTAGAGACCCAGTACTTC. Translation gives CASSKGSGSLETQYF.

This clonotype has a handful of counts. The gene calls are TRBV5-8 and TRBJ2-3; no reliable D call. CDR3 length equals 15 residues. Germline lookup yields CDR1 SGHTS and CDR2 YDEGEE. V lost 4 bases and J lost 0, with 12 bases in between. CDR3 sequence (DNA): TGTGCCAGCAGCGACGGCGCGTCTAGCACAGATACGCAGTATTTT. Protein product: CASSDGASSTDTQYF.

As to this clonotype: One junction end disagrees with the germline gene, perhaps due to a read error. V gene TRBV2 combines with J gene TRBJ1-1; D is ambiguous. From germline, CDR1 is SNHLY and CDR2 FYNNEI. The CDR3 sequence is 13 residues long. The DNA of the CDR3 is TGTGCCAGCAGTGGAGAACTGAACACTGAAGCCTTCTTT. Translation gives CASSGELNTEAFF.

This clonotype was observed at least ten times. This sequence joins TRBV12-3 or TRBV12-4 and TRBJ2-7, with 8 bases aligning to TRBD2. The CDR3 loop spans 15 amino acids. V was pared by 4 bases and J by 3 bases, with 8 bases of the junction left unmatched. The CDR3 sequence is CASSSSGSGGYEQYF. The CDR3, as DNA: TGTGCCAGCAGTTCATCCGGCAGCGGGGGCTACGAGCAGTACTTC.

This clonotype was recorded once. A far larger clone lies a single base away; this is likely a read error. The V call is TRBV29-1, the J call TRBJ2-5; the match to TRBD2 covers 8 bases. The CDR3 has 13 residues. Trimming removed 7 bases from V and 11 bases from J; junction bases left unmatched: 15. Germline V lookup: CDR1 SQVTM, CDR2 ANQGSEA. CDR3 loop: CSAETSVGNEQYF. CDR3 nucleotides: TGCAGCGCCGAGACTAGCGTCGGCAATGAGCAGTACTTC. Combining the CDR3 with reference TRBV29-1 and TRBJ2-5 gives the whole variable domain SAVISQKPSRDICQRGTSLTIQCQVDSQVTMMFWYRQQPGQSLTLIATANQGSEATYESGFVIDKFPISRPNLTFSTLTVSNMSPEDSSIYLCSAETSVGNEQYFGPGTRLLVL.

Only a few counts were recorded for this clonotype. This chain joins TRBV19 and TRBJ2-5; D remains unclear. V shed 9 bases and J shed 1 base, with 12 bases lying between them. This CDR3 is built from 13 residues. CDR1 is LNHDA and CDR2 is SQIVND in the germline V gene (reference sequence). The CDR3 nucleotides are TGTGCCAGCATGGACCACACCCAAGAGACCCAGTACTTC. Its protein is CASMDHTQETQYF.

This clonotype was seen once. This sequence joins TRBV27 and TRBJ2-1; 9 nucleotides line up with TRBD1. Germline loops: CDR1 MNHEY, CDR2 SMNVEV (reference sequence). With V trimmed by 8 bases and J by 6 bases, 14 bases remained unmatched. This CDR3 contains 16 residues. CDR3 in amino acids: CASHLLPGQGGNEQFF. For the CDR3, the DNA is TGTGCCAGCCACCTCCTTCCGGGACAGGGTGGCAATGAGCAGTTCTTC.

This clonotype showed up many times. This rearrangement joins TRBV18 to TRBJ2-7; no clear D. V gave up 0 bases and J gave up 6 bases, with 9 bases separating them. The length of the CDR3 is 13 residues. From germline, CDR1 is KGHSH and CDR2 LQKENI. CDR3 sequence (DNA): TGTGCCAGCTCACCACCGGCAGACGCCGAGCAGTACTTC. It specifies CASSPPADAEQYF.

This clonotype occurred many times. This rearrangement joins TRBV19 to TRBJ2-1, with D perhaps TRBD2 (5 bases). The CDR3 is 15 residues long. Germline-derived CDR1 and CDR2 are LNHDA and SQIVND (reference sequence). The V gene lost 5 bases and the J gene lost 3 bases, with 14 bases spanning the gap. CDR3 region: CASSPRGVGYNEQFF. CDR3 coding DNA: TGTGCCAGTAGTCCCCGGGGAGTCGGCTACAATGAGCAGTTCTTC. Looking up the rest from reference TRBV19 and TRBJ2-1 gives the full variable domain: DGGITQSPKYLFRKEGQNVTLSCEQNLNHDAMYWYRQDPGQGLRLIYYSQIVNDFQKGDIAEGYSVSREKKESFPLTVTSAQKNPTAFYLCASSPRGVGYNEQFFGPGTRLTVL.

This clonotype was seen at least ten times. J is TRBJ1-1 and V is TRBV30, with TRBD1 as a possible D gene (6 bases). Germline values: CDR1 GTSNPN, CDR2 SVGIG (reference sequence). V lost 2 bases and J lost 8, with 9 bases in between. This CDR3 has 11 amino acids. CDR3 amino acids: CAWSRDKEAFF. Here the CDR3 DNA reads TGTGCCTGGAGTCGGGACAAAGAAGCTTTCTTT.

This clonotype was detected only a few times. The V and J genes are TRBV27 and TRBJ2-1, with no clear D. Germline CDR1 and CDR2: MNHEY and SMNVEV (reference sequence). V was shortened by 5 bases and J by 3 bases, with 14 bases between the two germline ends. This CDR3 contains 15 residues. As DNA, the CDR3 is TGTGCCAGCAGTCGTTACGGCGGTATCTACAATGAGCAGTTCTTC. This codes for CASSRYGGIYNEQFF.

The sample holds many counts of this clonotype. This chain links TRBV27 with TRBJ1-2; 10 positions agree with TRBD1. CDR3 length: 14 residues. CDR1 is MNHEY and CDR2 is SMNVEV in the germline V gene (reference sequence). The junction had 7 bases not matched to a gene; V was cut back by 6 bases and J by 6 bases. The CDR3 protein is CASRGTGDSDGYTF. The CDR3 DNA sequence: TGTGCCAGCAGAGGGACAGGGGATTCGGATGGCTACACCTTC.

This sequence joins TRBV24-1 and TRBJ2-1; the match to TRBD2 covers 8 bases. J was trimmed by 7 bases and V by 9 bases; bases with no gene match: 16. The CDR3 covers 16 residues. The V gene's germline CDR1 is KGHDR and CDR2 SFDVKD. In nucleotides, the CDR3 is TGTGCCACCTCGACACCGGGGGCGGGAGGCTCGAATGAGCAGTTCTTC. This translates into CATSTPGAGGSNEQFF.

This clonotype was observed at least ten times. The chain is built from TRBV5-1 and TRBJ2-2; perhaps TRBD1 as D (6 bases). The CDR3 totals 15 residues. Germline V gene data show CDR1 as SGHRS and CDR2 as YFSETQ. Deletions cut 0 bases from V and 4 bases from J, with 10 bases between. The CDR3 is CASSLARGGTGELFF. The CDR3 nucleotides read TGCGCCAGCAGCTTGGCCAGGGGCGGCACCGGGGAGCTGTTTTTT. The full variable domain, with the rest looked up from reference TRBV5-1 and TRBJ2-2, is KAGVTQTPRYLIKTRGQQVTLSCSPISGHRSVSWYQQTPGQGLQFLFEYFSETQRNKGNFPGRFSGRQFSNSRSEMNVSTLELGDSALYLCASSLARGGTGELFFGEGSRLTVL.